This T cell receptor (beta chain) was obtained from a study of T cells in women clearing cervical HPV infection. Germline values: CDR1 LGHNA, CDR2 YNFKEQ. The CDR3 runs to 14 residues. Whole-study results and caveats: Combining TCR richness with V gene abundances gave approximately 0.84 AUC. Unknown T-cell numbers per sample may underlie the richness differences.

Points on this clone: The antigen is unknown. A junction end diverges from the germline sequence, so it may reflect a read error. From the germline J gene comes the end of the CDR3, since the read stops 3 residues before it.

The assay was immunoSEQ multiplex PCR, and TCRdb's table has in-frame clones only and misses some. In total, the table holds fewer than 10,000 clones. The rearrangement links TRBV4-2 to TRBJ2-7; possibly TRBD2 for D (5 bases). The material sequenced was blood buffy coat. The sequence was collected from a woman aged 18 to 69 with a cervical HPV16 infection that either progressed to CIN3+ or cleared (not recorded which). CDR3 DNA, as far as it was read: TGCGCCAGCAGCCAAGACTCAGGACTCTACGAG. Translation gives CASSQDSGLYE. The full CDR3 sequence reads CASSQDSGLYEQYF.